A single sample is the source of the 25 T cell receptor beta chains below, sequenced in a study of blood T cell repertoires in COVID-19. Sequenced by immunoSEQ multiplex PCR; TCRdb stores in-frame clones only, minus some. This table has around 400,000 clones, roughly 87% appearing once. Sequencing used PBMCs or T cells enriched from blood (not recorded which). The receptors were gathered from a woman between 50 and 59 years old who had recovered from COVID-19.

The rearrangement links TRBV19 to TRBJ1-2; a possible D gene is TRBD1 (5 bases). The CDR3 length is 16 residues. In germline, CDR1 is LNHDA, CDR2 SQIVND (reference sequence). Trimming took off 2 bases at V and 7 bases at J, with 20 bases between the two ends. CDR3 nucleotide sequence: TGTGCCAGTAGTATATCCAGAAGGCGACAGTTCACTGGCTACACCTTC. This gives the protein CASSISRRRQFTGYTF.

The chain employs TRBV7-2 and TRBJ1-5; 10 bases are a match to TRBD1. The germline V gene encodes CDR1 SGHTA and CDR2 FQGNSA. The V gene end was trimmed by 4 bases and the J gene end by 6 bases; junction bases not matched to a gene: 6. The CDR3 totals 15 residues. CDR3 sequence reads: CASSSGTGAAQPQHF. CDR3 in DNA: TGTGCCAGCAGCTCGGGGACAGGGGCGGCTCAGCCCCAGCATTTT.

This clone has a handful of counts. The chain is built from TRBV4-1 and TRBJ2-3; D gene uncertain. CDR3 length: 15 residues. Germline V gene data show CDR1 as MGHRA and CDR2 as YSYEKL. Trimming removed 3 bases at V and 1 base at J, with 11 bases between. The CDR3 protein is CASSHRGGGTDTQYF. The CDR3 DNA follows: TGCGCCAGCAGCCACCGTGGCGGTGGCACAGATACGCAGTATTTT.

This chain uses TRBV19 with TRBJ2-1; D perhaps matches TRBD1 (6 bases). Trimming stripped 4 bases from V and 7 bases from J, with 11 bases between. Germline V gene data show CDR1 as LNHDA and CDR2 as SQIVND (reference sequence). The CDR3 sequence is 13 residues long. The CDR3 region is CASSKGGRNEQFF. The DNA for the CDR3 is TGTGCCAGTAGTAAAGGGGGTAGGAATGAGCAGTTCTTC.

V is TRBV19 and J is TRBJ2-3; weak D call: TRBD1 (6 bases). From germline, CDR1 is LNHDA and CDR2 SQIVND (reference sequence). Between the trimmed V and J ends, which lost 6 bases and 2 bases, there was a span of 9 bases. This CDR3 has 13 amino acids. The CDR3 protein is CASRDRPTDTQYF. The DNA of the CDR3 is TGTGCCAGTAGGGACAGACCCACAGATACGCAGTATTTT.

The CDR3 DNA reads TGTGCCAGCAGGAGGACCGGGGCTGGAAACACCATATATTTT. Translation: CASRRTGAGNTIYF. The chain uses TRBV6-5 and TRBJ1-3; D unresolved. V shed 6 bases and J shed 2 bases, with 11 bases lying between them. Germline CDR1 reads MNHEY; CDR2 reads SVGAGI. The CDR3 covers 14 residues.

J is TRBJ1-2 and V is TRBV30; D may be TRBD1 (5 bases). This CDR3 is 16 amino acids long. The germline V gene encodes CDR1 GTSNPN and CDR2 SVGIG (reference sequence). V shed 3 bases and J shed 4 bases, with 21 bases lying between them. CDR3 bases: TGTGCCTGGAGCCAACCCAGCTCTACAGGAATCTATGGCTACACCTTC. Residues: CAWSQPSSTGIYGYTF.

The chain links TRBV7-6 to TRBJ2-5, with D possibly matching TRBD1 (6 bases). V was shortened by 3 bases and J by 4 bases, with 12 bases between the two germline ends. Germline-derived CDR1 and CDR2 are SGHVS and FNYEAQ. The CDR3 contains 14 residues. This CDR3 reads CASSLRAGVETQYF. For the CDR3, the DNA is TGTGCCAGCAGCTTGAGGGCAGGGGTAGAGACCCAGTACTTC.

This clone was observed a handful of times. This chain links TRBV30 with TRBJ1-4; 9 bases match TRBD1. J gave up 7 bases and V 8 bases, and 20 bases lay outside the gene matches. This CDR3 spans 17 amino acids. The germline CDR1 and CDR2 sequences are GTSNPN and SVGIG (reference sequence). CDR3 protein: CAGSGQGGSFTVEKLFF. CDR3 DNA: TGTGCCGGATCGGGACAGGGAGGTTCGTTTACCGTTGAAAAACTGTTTTTT.

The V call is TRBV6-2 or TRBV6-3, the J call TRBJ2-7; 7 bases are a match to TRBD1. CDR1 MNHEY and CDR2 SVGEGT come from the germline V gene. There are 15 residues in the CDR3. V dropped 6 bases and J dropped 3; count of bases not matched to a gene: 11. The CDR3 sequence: CASSKPGTALYEQYF. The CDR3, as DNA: TGTGCCAGCAGCAAACCCGGGACAGCACTCTACGAGCAGTACTTC.

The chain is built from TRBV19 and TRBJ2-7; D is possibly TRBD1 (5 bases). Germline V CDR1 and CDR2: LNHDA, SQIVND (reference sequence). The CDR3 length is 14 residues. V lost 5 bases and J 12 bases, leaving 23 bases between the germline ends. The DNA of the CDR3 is TGTGCCAGTAGTCTCACAGGTCCAAGTCCCGACCGGTACTTC. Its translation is CASSLTGPSPDRYF.

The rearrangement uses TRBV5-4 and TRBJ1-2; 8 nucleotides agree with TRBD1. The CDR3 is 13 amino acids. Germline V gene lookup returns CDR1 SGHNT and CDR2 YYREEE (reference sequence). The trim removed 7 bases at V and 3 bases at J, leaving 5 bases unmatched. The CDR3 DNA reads TGTGCCAGCGGACAGGGTATGGACTATGGCTACACCTTC. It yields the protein CASGQGMDYGYTF.

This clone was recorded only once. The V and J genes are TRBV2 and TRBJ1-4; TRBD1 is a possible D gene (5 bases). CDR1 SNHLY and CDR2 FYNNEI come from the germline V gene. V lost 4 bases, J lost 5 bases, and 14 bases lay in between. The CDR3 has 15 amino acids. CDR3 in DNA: TGTGCCAGCAGTGTACAGCCCAGGGTGAATGAAAAACTGTTTTTT. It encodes CASSVQPRVNEKLFF.

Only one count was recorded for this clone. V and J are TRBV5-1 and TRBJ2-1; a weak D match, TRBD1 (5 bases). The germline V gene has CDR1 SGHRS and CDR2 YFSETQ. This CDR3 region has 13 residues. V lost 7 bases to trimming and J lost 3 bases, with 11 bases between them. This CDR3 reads CASRPDSYNEQFF. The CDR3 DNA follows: TGCGCCAGCCGTCCTGACAGCTACAATGAGCAGTTCTTC.

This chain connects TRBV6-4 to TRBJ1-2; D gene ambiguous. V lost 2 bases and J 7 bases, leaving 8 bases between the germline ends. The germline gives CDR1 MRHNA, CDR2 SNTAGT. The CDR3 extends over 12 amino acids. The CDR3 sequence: CASSDAGGGYTF. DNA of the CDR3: TGTGCCAGCAGTGACGCGGGAGGTGGCTACACCTTC.

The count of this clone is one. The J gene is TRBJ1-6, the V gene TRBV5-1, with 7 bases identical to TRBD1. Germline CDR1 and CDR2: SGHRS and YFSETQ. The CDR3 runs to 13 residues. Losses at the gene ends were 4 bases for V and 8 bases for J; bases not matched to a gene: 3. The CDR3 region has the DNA TGCGCCAGCAGCGGGACAGCCGATTCACCCCTCCACTTT. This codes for CASSGTADSPLHF.

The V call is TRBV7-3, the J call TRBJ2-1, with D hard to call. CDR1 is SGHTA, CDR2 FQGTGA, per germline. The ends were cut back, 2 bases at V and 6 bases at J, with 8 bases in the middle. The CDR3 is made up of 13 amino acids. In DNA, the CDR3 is TGTGCCAGCAGCTTAGGCCACCCCAATGAGCAGTTCTTC. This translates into CASSLGHPNEQFF. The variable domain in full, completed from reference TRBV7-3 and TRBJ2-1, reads GAGVSQTPSNKVTEKGKYVELRCDPISGHTALYWYRQSLGQGPEFLIYFQGTGAADDSGLPNDRFFAVRPEGSVSTLKIQRTERGDSAVYLCASSLGHPNEQFFGPGTRLTVL.

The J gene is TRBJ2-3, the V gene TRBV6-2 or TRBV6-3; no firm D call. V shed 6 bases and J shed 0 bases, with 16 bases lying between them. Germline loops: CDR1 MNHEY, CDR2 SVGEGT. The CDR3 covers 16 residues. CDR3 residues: CASSRPSVGSTDTQYF. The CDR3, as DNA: TGTGCCAGCAGCCGACCCAGCGTGGGTAGCACAGATACGCAGTATTTT.

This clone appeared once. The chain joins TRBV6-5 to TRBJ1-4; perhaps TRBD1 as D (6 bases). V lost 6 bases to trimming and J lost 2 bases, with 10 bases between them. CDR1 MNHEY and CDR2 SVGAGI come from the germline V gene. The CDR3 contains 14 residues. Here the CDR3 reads CASSRTVTNEKLFF. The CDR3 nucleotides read TGTGCCAGCAGCCGGACAGTGACTAATGAAAAACTGTTTTTT.

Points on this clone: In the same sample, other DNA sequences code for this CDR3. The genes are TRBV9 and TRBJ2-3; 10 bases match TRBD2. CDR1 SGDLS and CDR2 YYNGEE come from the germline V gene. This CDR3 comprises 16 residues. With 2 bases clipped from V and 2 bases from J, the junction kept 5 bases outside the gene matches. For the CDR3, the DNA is TGTGCCAGCAGCGTTGGTCTAGCGGGGGTCACAGATACGCAGTATTTT. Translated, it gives CASSVGLAGVTDTQYF.

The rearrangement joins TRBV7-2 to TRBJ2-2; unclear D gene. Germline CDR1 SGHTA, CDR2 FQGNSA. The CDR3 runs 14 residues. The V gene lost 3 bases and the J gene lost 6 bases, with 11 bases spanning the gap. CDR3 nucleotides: TGTGCCAGCAGCTTTTCCACCGGGTCCGGGGAGCTGTTTTTT. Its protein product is CASSFSTGSGELFF.

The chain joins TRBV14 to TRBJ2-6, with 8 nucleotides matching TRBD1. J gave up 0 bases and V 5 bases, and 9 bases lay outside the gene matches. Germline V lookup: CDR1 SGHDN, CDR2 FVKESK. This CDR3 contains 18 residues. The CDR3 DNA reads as TGTGCCAGCAGCTTGACAGGGGCCCTAACCTCTGGGGCCAACGTCCTGACTTTC. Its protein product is CASSLTGALTSGANVLTF.

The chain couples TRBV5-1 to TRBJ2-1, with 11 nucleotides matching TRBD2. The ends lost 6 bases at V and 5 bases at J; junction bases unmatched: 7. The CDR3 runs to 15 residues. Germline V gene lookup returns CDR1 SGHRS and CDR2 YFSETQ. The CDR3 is CASNPLAGGNNEQFF. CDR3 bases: TGCGCCAGCAACCCCCTAGCGGGGGGTAACAATGAGCAGTTCTTC. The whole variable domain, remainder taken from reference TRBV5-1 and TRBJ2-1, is KAGVTQTPRYLIKTRGQQVTLSCSPISGHRSVSWYQQTPGQGLQFLFEYFSETQRNKGNFPGRFSGRQFSNSRSEMNVSTLELGDSALYLCASNPLAGGNNEQFFGPGTRLTVL.

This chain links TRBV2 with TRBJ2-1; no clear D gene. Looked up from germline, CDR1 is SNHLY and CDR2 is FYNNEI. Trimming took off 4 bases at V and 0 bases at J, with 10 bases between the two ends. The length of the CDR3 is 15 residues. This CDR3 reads CASSGGQSSYNEQFF. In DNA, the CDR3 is TGTGCCAGCAGTGGTGGGCAGAGCTCCTACAATGAGCAGTTCTTC. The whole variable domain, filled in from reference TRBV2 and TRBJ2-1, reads EPEVTQTPSHQVTQMGQEVILRCVPISNHLYFYWYRQILGQKVEFLVSFYNNEISEKSEIFDDQFSVERPDGSNFTLKIRSTKLEDSAMYFCASSGGQSSYNEQFFGPGTRLTVL.

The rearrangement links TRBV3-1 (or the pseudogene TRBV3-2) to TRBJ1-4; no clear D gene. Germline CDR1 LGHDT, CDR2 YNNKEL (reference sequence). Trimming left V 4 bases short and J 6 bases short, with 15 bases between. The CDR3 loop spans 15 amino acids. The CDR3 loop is CASSPRLGIHEKLFF. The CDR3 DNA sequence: TGTGCCAGCAGCCCTCGACTCGGGATCCATGAAAAACTGTTTTTT.